The 30 T cell receptor beta chains reported below all come from one sample, sequenced in a study of blood T cells in healthy people across ages. The authors ran a second PCR of roughly 6 to 12 cycles using a sample-barcoded 5' primer and a J-beta primer mix. TCRdb re-derived calls from the 5' RACE reads in MiXCR, one entry per CDR3 protein. The sample lists 1.5 million to 2 million distinct CDR3 sequences; about 39% were seen once. What was sequenced was blood. Receptor source: a human donor in good health.

This clonotype was seen only a few times. The chain couples TRBV6-2 or TRBV6-3 to TRBJ1-3; D possibly corresponds to TRBD1 (6 bases). V was pared by 5 bases and J by 2 bases, with 19 bases between. Germline V gene lookup returns CDR1 MNHEY and CDR2 SVGEGT. The CDR3 totals 17 residues. This chain's CDR3 is CASSRWTDAMTGNTIYF. The DNA of the CDR3 is TGTGCCAGCAGTCGATGGACAGACGCAATGACTGGAAACACCATATATTTT.

This clonotype was found a few times. The chain recombines TRBV4-3 with TRBJ2-1; 8 nucleotides align to TRBD1. From germline, CDR1 is LGHNA and CDR2 YSLEER. The CDR3 is made up of 14 amino acids. The ends lost 4 bases at V and 5 bases at J; junction bases unmatched: 4. The CDR3: CASSPKDRDNEQFF. CDR3 nucleotides: TGCGCCAGCAGCCCTAAGGACAGGGACAATGAGCAGTTCTTC.

This clonotype appeared once. This chain connects TRBV28 to TRBJ2-7, with a tentative D call TRBD1 (5 bases). Per the germline V gene, CDR1 is MDHEN and CDR2 is SYDVKM. This CDR3 has 15 amino acids. Deletions cut 5 bases from V and 3 bases from J, with 17 bases between. Here the CDR3 reads CASSHPGGQGYEQYF. As DNA, the CDR3 is TGTGCCAGCAGTCATCCAGGTGGGCAGGGCTACGAGCAGTACTTC.

The rearrangement links TRBV5-6 to TRBJ2-1, with TRBD2 matching 16 bases. J gave up 4 bases and V 4 bases, and 8 bases lay outside the gene matches. This CDR3 comprises 18 residues. Germline CDR1 SGHDT, CDR2 YYEEEE. The DNA for the CDR3 is TGTGCCAGCAGCCTGGGACTAGCGGGGGGGAAAAGATACAATGAGCAGTTCTTC. Translation: CASSLGLAGGKRYNEQFF.

This clonotype was counted between two and nine times. The chain links TRBV5-6 to TRBJ2-6; perhaps D is TRBD1 or TRBD2 (5 bases each). V was trimmed by 4 bases and J by 4 bases, leaving 12 bases between them. Germline CDR1 is SGHDT and CDR2 is YYEEEE. There are 15 residues in the CDR3. CDR3 region: CASSPSGRGANVLTF. CDR3 bases: TGTGCCAGCAGCCCATCGGGGCGCGGGGCCAACGTCCTGACTTTC. The full variable domain, rest sourced from reference TRBV5-6 and TRBJ2-6, is DAGVTQSPTHLIKTRGQQVTLRCSPKSGHDTVSWYQQALGQGPQFIFQYYEEEERQRGNFPDRFSGHQFPNYSSELNVNALLLGDSALYLCASSPSGRGANVLTFGAGSRLTVL.

The rearrangement joins TRBV10-3 to TRBJ2-1, with 9 nucleotides matching TRBD1. The germline gives CDR1 ENHRY, CDR2 SYGVKD. V trimming: 10 bases; J trimming: 4 bases; junction bases outside the gene matches: 8. The CDR3 contains 14 residues. In DNA, the CDR3 is TGTGCCACCGCTGATGGACAGGGGTACAATGAGCAGTTCTTC. Amino acids: CATADGQGYNEQFF.

This clonotype was recorded many times. The chain uses TRBV4-3 and TRBJ1-2; no clear D. CDR3 length: 13 residues. V dropped 0 bases and J dropped 4 bases, with 6 bases sitting between them. Per the germline V gene, CDR1 is LGHNA and CDR2 is YSLEER. The CDR3: CASSQDGSYGYTF. DNA for the CDR3: TGCGCCAGCAGCCAAGACGGCAGCTATGGCTACACCTTC.

The V gene is TRBV7-9, the J gene TRBJ2-3, with D perhaps TRBD1 (6 bases). CDR3 length: 14 residues. V was clipped by 7 bases and J by 2 bases, with 13 bases between them. CDR1 and CDR2 (germline): SEHNR, FQNEAQ (reference sequence). CDR3: CASITGSYTDTQYF. Written as DNA, the CDR3 is TGTGCCAGCATAACAGGGTCCTACACAGATACGCAGTATTTT.

V usage is TRBV7-2 and J usage is TRBJ1-5, with D perhaps matching TRBD1 (5 bases). V was trimmed by 5 bases and J by 0 bases, leaving 14 bases between them. CDR3 length equals 16 residues. Germline V gene lookup returns CDR1 SGHTA and CDR2 FQGNSA. Written as DNA, the CDR3 is TGTGCCAGCAGCCTTTGGGGGGACTATAGCAATCAGCCCCAGCATTTT. Translation: CASSLWGDYSNQPQHF.

The chain is built from TRBV6-2 or TRBV6-3 and TRBJ1-2; the match to TRBD1 covers 7 bases. This CDR3 has 14 amino acids. With 2 bases clipped from V and 8 bases from J, the junction kept 8 bases outside the gene matches. Per the germline V gene, CDR1 is MNHEY and CDR2 is SVGEGT. The CDR3 nucleotides are TGTGCCAGCAGTTACATATGGGACAGTGGAGGCTACACCTTC. Its translation: CASSYIWDSGGYTF.

CDR3 coding DNA: TGTGCCAGCAGTTCGCCGGGCGGTGACACGCCGTCCTACGAGCAGTACTTC. It encodes CASSSPGGDTPSYEQYF. The J gene is TRBJ2-7, the V gene TRBV12-3 or TRBV12-4; D uncertain. V dropped 4 bases and J dropped 1 base, with 20 bases sitting between them. CDR3 length: 17 residues.

This rearrangement joins TRBV6-6 to TRBJ1-5; tentatively, D is TRBD1 (5 bases). Trimming stripped 7 bases from V and 4 bases from J, with 14 bases between. The CDR3 spans 14 residues. Germline loops: CDR1 MNHNY, CDR2 SVGAGI (reference sequence). The CDR3 DNA is TGTGCCAGCAAAAAGGCGGGGGAAAATCAGCCCCAGCATTTT. This codes for CASKKAGENQPQHF.

V gene TRBV29-1 combines with J gene TRBJ1-1; 7 bases line up with TRBD1. Germline V gene lookup returns CDR1 SQVTM and CDR2 ANQGSEA. The junction had 9 bases not matched to a gene; V was cut back by 7 bases and J by 4 bases. This CDR3 is built from 13 residues. CDR3 bases: TGCAGCGCAGAGACAGGGCCGAGCACTGAAGCTTTCTTT. Amino acid sequence: CSAETGPSTEAFF.

This clonotype was detected a few times. V gene TRBV7-2 combines with J gene TRBJ1-1; a weak D match, TRBD1 (6 bases). The germline CDR1 and CDR2 sequences are SGHTA and FQGNSA. CDR3 size: 16 residues. V was cut by 5 bases and J by 6 bases, with 22 bases left in between. CDR3 protein: CASSPQIGGGGAEAFF. CDR3 sequence (DNA): TGTGCCAGCAGCCCCCAGATAGGGGGTGGAGGCGCTGAAGCTTTCTTT.

This clonotype has more than one count but fewer than ten. The rearrangement links TRBV3-1 to TRBJ1-1, with D unresolved. Germline CDR1 is LGHDT and CDR2 is YNNKEL (reference sequence). The CDR3 consists of 13 residues. V shed 7 bases and J shed 0 bases, with 9 bases lying between them. The CDR3 loop is CASNPGLNTEAFF. The CDR3 bases are TGTGCCAGCAACCCAGGACTGAACACTGAAGCTTTCTTT. Filled out from reference TRBV3-1 and TRBJ1-1, the complete variable domain reads DTAVSQTPKYLVTQMGNDKSIKCEQNLGHDTMYWYKQDSKKFLKIMFSYNNKELIINETVPNRFSPKSPDKAHLNLHINSLELGDSAVYFCASNPGLNTEAFFGQGTRLTVV.

The chain couples TRBV3-1 to TRBJ2-1; no clear D gene. The germline V gene encodes CDR1 LGHDT and CDR2 YNNKEL (reference sequence). The CDR3 spans 12 residues. Trimming pared 0 bases from V and 9 bases from J, leaving 6 bases between. CDR3 in amino acids: CASSQEWVEQFF. CDR3 nucleotide sequence: TGTGCCAGCAGCCAAGAATGGGTTGAGCAGTTCTTC.

The chain uses TRBV6-5 and TRBJ2-5; weak D call: TRBD1 (6 bases). V was trimmed by 4 bases and J by 1 base, leaving 10 bases between them. CDR1 and CDR2 from the germline V gene are MNHEY and SVGAGI. This CDR3 has 14 residues. Written as DNA, the CDR3 is TGTGCCAGCAGTTCCCGGACAGTCCAAGAGACCCAGTACTTC. Translated: CASSSRTVQETQYF.

The chain has TRBV4-2 and TRBJ2-1; 10 positions match TRBD2. The junction had 11 bases not matched to a gene; V was cut back by 4 bases and J by 5 bases. This CDR3 has 17 residues. Looked up from germline, CDR1 is LGHNA and CDR2 is YNFKEQ. The CDR3 here is CASSLLPGTSENNEQFF. As DNA, the CDR3 is TGTGCCAGCAGCCTTCTTCCCGGGACTAGCGAAAACAATGAGCAGTTCTTC.

V and J are TRBV6-6 and TRBJ2-7, with D perhaps TRBD1 or TRBD2 (6 bases each). This CDR3 is 15 amino acids long. The germline gives CDR1 MNHNY, CDR2 SVGAGI (reference sequence). V was trimmed by 2 bases and J by 1 base, leaving 12 bases between them. CDR3 sequence reads: CASSYVGGGSYEQYF. The CDR3 nucleotides read TGTGCCAGCAGTTACGTCGGAGGGGGTTCCTACGAGCAGTACTTC.

This chain joins TRBV4-3 and TRBJ2-6, with 8 nucleotides matching TRBD1. CDR3 length equals 15 residues. Germline lookup yields CDR1 LGHNA and CDR2 YSLEER. The trim removed 1 base at V and 5 bases at J, leaving 1 base unmatched. The CDR3 region is CASSQGTGRANVLTF. The CDR3 DNA follows: TGCGCCAGCAGCCAAGGGACAGGGAGGGCCAACGTCCTGACTTTC.

The chain combines TRBV6-1 with TRBJ2-1; TRBD2 matches at 11 bases. The CDR3 contains 16 residues. Trimming removed 0 bases from V and 3 bases from J; junction bases left unmatched: 1. From germline, CDR1 is MNHNS and CDR2 SASEGT. The CDR3 loop reads CASSEATSGDYNEQFF. CDR3 DNA sequence: TGTGCCAGCAGTGAAGCGACTAGCGGGGACTACAATGAGCAGTTCTTC.

The CDR3 coding sequence is TGCGCCAGCAGCCCTACGGCCCAGTTTAATTCACCCCTCCACTTT. This encodes CASSPTAQFNSPLHF. This chain uses TRBV4-3 with TRBJ1-6; D not certain. V dropped 4 bases and J dropped 6 bases, with 13 bases sitting between them. Germline V gene lookup returns CDR1 LGHNA and CDR2 YSLEER. The CDR3 covers 15 residues.

This clonotype came up a few times. The V call is TRBV12-3 or TRBV12-4, the J call TRBJ2-7; TRBD2 aligns across 7 bases. The CDR3 has 12 residues. V was pared by 6 bases and J by 3 bases, with 2 bases of the junction left unmatched. CDR3 nucleotide sequence: TGTGCCAGCAGGGGAGGGTTCTACGAGCAGTACTTC. Translating gives CASRGGFYEQYF.

The V and J genes are TRBV2 and TRBJ1-5; D not resolved. Trimming took 5 bases from V and 6 from J, leaving 11 bases between them. The CDR3 is 13 amino acids. In germline, CDR1 is SNHLY, CDR2 FYNNEI. As DNA, the CDR3 is TGTGCCAGCAGTTCCTACTTGGGTCAGCCCCAGCATTTT. It translates to CASSSYLGQPQHF.

V usage is TRBV28 and J usage is TRBJ2-3; no firm D call. The CDR3 contains 15 residues. CDR1 MDHEN and CDR2 SYDVKM come from the germline V gene. V lost 3 bases and J 6 bases, leaving 16 bases between the germline ends. In DNA form, the CDR3 reads TGTGCCAGCAGTTTGACCCCCATTAAGAGGGATACGCAGTATTTT. It is translated as CASSLTPIKRDTQYF.

This clonotype was seen a handful of times. CDR3 in DNA: TGCGCCAGCAGCTTTGACACGAGCTCCTACAATGAGCAGTTCTTC. Its protein product is CASSFDTSSYNEQFF. The chain uses TRBV5-1 and TRBJ2-1; D is uncertain. The V end was cut by 2 bases, the J end by 0 bases, with 9 bases between. The CDR3 length is 15 residues. Germline CDR1 and CDR2: SGHRS and YFSETQ.

The chain joins TRBV10-3 to TRBJ2-5; D may be TRBD1 (6 bases). This CDR3 has 15 residues. Germline V gives CDR1 ENHRY, CDR2 SYGVKD. The V end lost 10 bases, the J end lost 5 bases, and 23 bases lay between the germline ends. This CDR3 reads CATGKGTQGTETQYF. The CDR3 DNA reads TGTGCCACCGGGAAAGGAACACAGGGAACCGAGACCCAGTACTTC.

The chain has TRBV20-1 and TRBJ2-1, with 10 bases fitting TRBD2. Germline V gives CDR1 DFQATT, CDR2 SNEGSKA (reference sequence). The CDR3 is 14 residues long. With V trimmed by 7 bases and J by 7 bases, 10 bases remained unmatched. CDR3 in DNA: TGCAGTGGTCAGCGGGGGGGCACATGGAATGAGCAGTTCTTC. Protein product: CSGQRGGTWNEQFF.

This clonotype was counted only a few times. The V and J genes are TRBV6-2 or TRBV6-3 and TRBJ1-1; D remains ambiguous. This CDR3 has 13 amino acids. With 2 bases removed from V and 2 bases from J, the gap between germline ends came to 6 bases. CDR1 and CDR2 from the germline V gene are MNHEY and SVGEGT. The CDR3 region has the DNA TGTGCCAGCAGTTACATGATTAACACTGAAGCTTTCTTT. Translated: CASSYMINTEAFF.

The sample holds one count of this clonotype. The rearrangement links TRBV20-1 to TRBJ1-5, with 7 bases aligning to TRBD1. This CDR3 comprises 13 residues. V gave up 5 bases and J gave up 5 bases; unmatched junction bases: 6. Germline V gives CDR1 DFQATT, CDR2 SNEGSKA (reference sequence). DNA of the CDR3: TGCAGTGCTCCCGGGACAGAATATCAGCCCCAGCATTTT. Residues: CSAPGTEYQPQHF.